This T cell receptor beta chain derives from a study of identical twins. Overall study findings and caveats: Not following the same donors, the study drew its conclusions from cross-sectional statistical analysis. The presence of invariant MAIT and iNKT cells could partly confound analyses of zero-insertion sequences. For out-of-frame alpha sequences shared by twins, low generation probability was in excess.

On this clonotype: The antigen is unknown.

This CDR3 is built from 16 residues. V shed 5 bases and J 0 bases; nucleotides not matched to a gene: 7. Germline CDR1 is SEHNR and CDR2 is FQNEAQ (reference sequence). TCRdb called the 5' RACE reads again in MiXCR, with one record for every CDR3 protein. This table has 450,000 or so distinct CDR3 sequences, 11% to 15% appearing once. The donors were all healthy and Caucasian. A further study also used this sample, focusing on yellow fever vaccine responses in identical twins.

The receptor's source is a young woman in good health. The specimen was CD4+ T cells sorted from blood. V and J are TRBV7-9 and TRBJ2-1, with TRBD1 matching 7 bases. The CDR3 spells CASSPRTGDSYNEQFF. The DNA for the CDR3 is TGTGCCAGCAGCCCTCGGACAGGTGACTCCTACAATGAGCAGTTCTTC.